The 2 T cell receptor beta chains reported below all come from one sample, sequenced in a study of OX40 agonist ivuxolimab in advanced cancers. Profiling relied on immunoSEQ multiplex PCR, and the TCRdb table lists in-frame clones only, not all of them. The sample lists tens of thousands of clones, around 86% occurring once. The material was CD4+ or CD8+ T cells sorted from blood, obtained in a trial of the OX40 agonist ivuxolimab. Receptors were obtained from an adult with an advanced solid tumor such as melanoma, head and neck, liver or kidney cancer.

The chain joins TRBV15 to TRBJ1-1; D remains ambiguous. Germline CDR1 LNHNV, CDR2 YYDKDF (reference sequence). Trimming took off 1 base at V and 4 bases at J, with 7 bases between the two ends. The CDR3 runs 13 residues. The CDR3: CATSRGLGTEAFF. As DNA, the CDR3 is TGTGCCACCAGCAGAGGGCTGGGCACTGAAGCTTTCTTT.

This chain uses TRBV2 with TRBJ1-2; D might be TRBD1 (6 bases). V was clipped by 9 bases and J by 4 bases, with 15 bases between them. The CDR3 length is 13 residues. The germline gives CDR1 SNHLY, CDR2 FYNNEI. Here the CDR3 reads CARAPQGSYGYTF. DNA for the CDR3: TGTGCCAGGGCCCCACAGGGCAGCTATGGCTACACCTTC.